One T cell receptor beta chain is described in this entry. Trimming shortened V by 4 bases and J by 3 bases, and 22 bases separated the two germline ends. Germline loops: CDR1 SGHRS, CDR2 YFSETQ. This CDR3 has 18 residues. This specimen belongs to a study of blood T cell repertoires in COVID-19. The assay was immunoSEQ multiplex PCR, and TCRdb's table has in-frame clones only and misses some. The repertoire holds 250,000 to 350,000 clones, with about 90% as singletons. The source material was peripheral blood. The chain carries TRBV5-1 and TRBJ2-2, with D possibly matching TRBD1 (5 bases). The TCR originated in a man younger than 35 with active or convalescent COVID-19. In DNA form, the CDR3 reads TGCGCCAGCAGCACGGACAAGACCCGCTTAGACTACACCGGGGAGCTGTTTTTT. The encoded protein is CASSTDKTRLDYTGELFF.